The 30 T cell receptor beta chains given below trace back to one sample, sequenced in a study of response to subunit inactivated influenza vaccine. Using its own MiXCR run on the RT-PCR reads, TCRdb lists one record per CDR3 protein. The profile shows 150,000 or so distinct CDR3 sequences, approximately 11% of them singletons. This specimen consisted of CD8+ T cells sorted from PBMCs, obtained 23 months after vaccination. The receptors come from a man aged 45-69 years who received an inactivated influenza vaccine.

This clonotype was counted between two and nine times. The chain is built from TRBV20-1 and TRBJ2-7; D unclear. Trimming shortened V by 0 bases and J by 0 bases, and 15 bases separated the two germline ends. Germline assignment: CDR1 DFQATT and CDR2 SNEGSKA (reference sequence). The CDR3 loop spans 16 amino acids. This CDR3 is CSARDYGRKASYEQYF. The CDR3 DNA reads TGCAGTGCTAGAGATTATGGCAGAAAAGCCTCCTACGAGCAGTACTTC.

This clonotype was counted a few times. The rearrangement links TRBV7-9 to TRBJ1-1; D unresolved. The germline V gene encodes CDR1 SEHNR and CDR2 FQNEAQ (reference sequence). The CDR3 covers 12 residues. V shed 1 base and J shed 6 bases, with 6 bases lying between them. DNA for the CDR3: TGTGCCAGCAGCTTAGGGGAGGCTGAAGCTTTCTTT. This gives the protein CASSLGEAEAFF.

The chain combines TRBV4-2 with TRBJ2-7, with 8 bases matching TRBD1. The CDR3 loop spans 15 amino acids. The V segment lost 5 bases and the J segment 2 bases; nucleotides outside the gene matches: 8. The germline gives CDR1 LGHNA, CDR2 YNFKEQ. The CDR3 loop reads CASSTQGAFPYEQYF. CDR3 nucleotides: TGTGCCAGCAGCACGCAGGGGGCTTTTCCCTACGAGCAGTACTTC.

The CDR3 reads CASSDGGWVNEQFF. CDR3 bases: TGTGCCAGCAGTGACGGGGGTTGGGTTAATGAGCAGTTCTTC. The chain employs TRBV6-4 and TRBJ2-1, with D perhaps being TRBD1 or TRBD2 (5 bases each). CDR3 length equals 14 residues. The V and J ends lost 2 bases and 7 bases respectively, with 12 bases between them. Germline CDR1 is MRHNA and CDR2 is SNTAGT.

At least ten counts were recorded for this clonotype. The chain combines TRBV10-3 with TRBJ2-1; D remains ambiguous. V was cut by 2 bases and J by 6 bases, with 5 bases left in between. In germline, CDR1 is ENHRY, CDR2 SYGVKD. The CDR3 extends over 12 amino acids. The CDR3 spells CAISEVGNEQFF. Here the CDR3 DNA reads TGTGCCATCAGTGAGGTCGGCAATGAGCAGTTCTTC.

This clonotype came up a few times. The genes are TRBV9 and TRBJ2-1; 9 nucleotides match TRBD2. The CDR3 loop spans 15 amino acids. Germline values: CDR1 SGDLS, CDR2 YYNGEE. V dropped 0 bases and J dropped 7; count of bases not matched to a gene: 5. The DNA of the CDR3 is TGTGCCAGCAGCGTAGGGACTAGCGAAGGGAATGAGCAGTTCTTC. Translating it yields CASSVGTSEGNEQFF. The full variable domain, in which reference TRBV9 and TRBJ2-1 provide the parts outside the CDR3, is DSGVTQTPKHLITATGQRVTLRCSPRSGDLSVYWYQQSLDQGLQFLIQYYNGEERAKGNILERFSAQQFPDLHSELNLSSLELGDSALYFCASSVGTSEGNEQFFGPGTRLTVL.

At least ten counts were recorded for this clonotype. The chain has TRBV12-3 or TRBV12-4 and TRBJ2-7; 8 nucleotides match TRBD1. The CDR3 runs 13 residues. Trimming cost V 8 bases and J 5 bases; bases outside gene matches: 8. This CDR3 is CASAQGAGNEQYF. As DNA, the CDR3 is TGTGCCAGCGCCCAGGGGGCAGGTAACGAGCAGTACTTC.

This clonotype was counted between two and nine times. The V gene is TRBV5-6, the J gene TRBJ2-1; the match to TRBD2 covers 13 bases. CDR1 is SGHDT, CDR2 YYEEEE, per germline. The CDR3 is 16 residues long. V lost 4 bases and J lost 7; bases outside the gene matches: 8. In DNA, the CDR3 is TGTGCCAGCAGCCCTGGACTAGCGGGAGTGAATAATGAGCAGTTCTTC. Encoded protein: CASSPGLAGVNNEQFF.

This clonotype was counted many times. The rearrangement joins TRBV5-6 to TRBJ2-7; no clear D. V was pared by 4 bases and J by 9 bases, with 14 bases between. Germline lookup yields CDR1 SGHDT and CDR2 YYEEEE. The CDR3 runs to 12 residues. CDR3 sequence reads: CASSGVSTVQYF. The CDR3 DNA sequence: TGTGCCAGCAGCGGTGTCAGTACCGTGCAGTACTTC.

This clonotype was seen only a few times. This chain connects TRBV27 to TRBJ2-7, with TRBD1 matching over 7 bases. The germline CDR1 and CDR2 sequences are MNHEY and SMNVEV (reference sequence). V dropped 5 bases and J dropped 6; count of bases not matched to a gene: 7. The CDR3 totals 13 residues. The chain's CDR3 is CASSTISGGEQYF. The CDR3 DNA is TGTGCCAGCAGTACCATCTCAGGGGGCGAGCAGTACTTC.

This CDR3 reads CASSMLGARRQPQHF. As DNA, the CDR3 is TGTGCCAGTAGTATGTTGGGGGCGCGTCGACAGCCCCAGCATTTT. This chain joins TRBV19 and TRBJ1-5, with D tentatively TRBD1 (6 bases). The V gene's germline CDR1 is LNHDA and CDR2 SQIVND (reference sequence). The V and J ends lost 3 bases and 7 bases respectively, with 16 bases between them. The CDR3 extends over 15 amino acids.

A word on this clonotype: Because it lacks the conserved phenylalanine or tryptophan at the end, this CDR3 is likely a read error. The chain combines TRBV12-3 or TRBV12-4 with TRBJ2-5; TRBD2 matches at 13 bases. V gave up 5 bases and J gave up 4 bases; unmatched junction bases: 4. The CDR3 totals 15 residues. CDR3 nucleotides: TGTGCCAGCAGTCCACTAGCGGGAGGGGCAGAGACCCAGTACTCC. Residues: CASSPLAGGAETQYS.

The DNA of the CDR3 is TGTGCCAGCAGCAAAAGTAGGGACAGACCATACAATGAGCAGTTCTTC. As protein: CASSKSRDRPYNEQFF. The gene calls are TRBV21-1 and TRBJ2-1; the table's D call TRBD1 went unverified against the DNA. TRBV21-1 is reported as a pseudogene. The CDR3 is made up of 16 amino acids.

The V gene is TRBV7-9, the J gene TRBJ2-1; 7 bases map to TRBD1. V shed 4 bases, J shed 10 bases, and the junction held 4 bases outside the gene matches. The CDR3 contains 12 residues. Per germline, CDR1 SEHNR and CDR2 FQNEAQ (reference sequence). The CDR3 loop is CASSSWGQEQFF. In DNA form, the CDR3 reads TGTGCCAGCAGCTCCTGGGGACAGGAGCAGTTCTTC.

This clonotype was seen only a few times. This chain uses TRBV27 with TRBJ2-7; 11 positions match TRBD1. The CDR3 totals 13 residues. The junction had 3 bases not matched to a gene; V was cut back by 6 bases and J by 5 bases. Germline assignment: CDR1 MNHEY and CDR2 SMNVEV (reference sequence). The CDR3 loop is CASSWTGGHEQYF. CDR3 in DNA: TGTGCCAGCAGCTGGACAGGGGGCCACGAGCAGTACTTC.

V and J are TRBV28 and TRBJ2-5; TRBD2 aligns across 9 bases. Germline V gives CDR1 MDHEN, CDR2 SYDVKM. The CDR3 is made up of 18 amino acids. V lost 2 bases and J lost 5; bases outside the gene matches: 15. CDR3 bases: TGTGCCAGCAGTTTAGACTCTATCGGCGGGAGGGTACGGGAGACCCAGTACTTC. This sequence encodes CASSLDSIGGRVRETQYF. Based on the CDR3 plus reference TRBV28 and TRBJ2-5, the full variable domain is DVKVTQSSRYLVKRTGEKVFLECVQDMDHENMFWYRQDPGLGLRLIYFSYDVKMKEKGDIPEGYSVSREKKERFSLILESASTNQTSMYLCASSLDSIGGRVRETQYFGPGTRLLVL.

This sequence joins TRBV20-1 and TRBJ2-7; the match to TRBD2 covers 7 bases. Trimming at V came to 0 bases and at J to 3 bases, leaving 5 bases not matched to a gene. The CDR3 totals 14 residues. Germline V gene data show CDR1 as DFQATT and CDR2 as SNEGSKA (reference sequence). Here the CDR3 reads CSARDLGGSYEQYF. Here the CDR3 DNA reads TGCAGTGCTAGAGATCTTGGCGGGAGCTACGAGCAGTACTTC.

This clonotype was counted at least ten times. The gene calls are TRBV5-1 and TRBJ2-7; D is perhaps TRBD1 (5 bases). The CDR3 consists of 14 residues. Trimming removed 4 bases from V and 0 bases from J, with 11 bases in between. Germline values: CDR1 SGHRS, CDR2 YFSETQ. CDR3 in DNA: TGCGCCAGCAGCGAACAGGTAAACTCCTACGAGCAGTACTTC. As protein: CASSEQVNSYEQYF.

The chain uses TRBV20-1 and TRBJ2-1, with a tentative D call TRBD2 (5 bases). From germline, CDR1 is DFQATT and CDR2 SNEGSKA (reference sequence). V lost 0 bases, J lost 10 bases, and 7 bases lay in between. The CDR3 sequence is 11 residues long. This CDR3 reads CSARESGEQFF. The CDR3 DNA is TGCAGTGCTAGAGAATCGGGGGAGCAGTTCTTC.

This clonotype was observed many times. The V gene is TRBV6-5, the J gene TRBJ2-7; perhaps D is TRBD1 or TRBD2 (5 bases each). CDR1 is MNHEY, CDR2 SVGAGI, per germline. This CDR3 region has 14 residues. V was pared by 1 base and J by 3 bases, with 10 bases between. CDR3 DNA: TGTGCCAGCAGTTACTACGGGGCGGACTACGAGCAGTACTTC. This gives the protein CASSYYGADYEQYF.

The table lists this clonotype with a few counts. The chain is built from TRBV28 and TRBJ2-1, with 7 bases aligning to TRBD2. J gave up 2 bases and V 0 bases, and 4 bases lay outside the gene matches. This CDR3 is 16 amino acids long. Germline V gene data show CDR1 as MDHEN and CDR2 as SYDVKM. The CDR3 nucleotides read TGTGCCAGCAGTTTATGGGTAGCGGGCACCTACAATGAGCAGTTCTTC. Its translation: CASSLWVAGTYNEQFF.

This clonotype appeared a few times. V gene TRBV12-3 or TRBV12-4 combines with J gene TRBJ1-4; possible D gene TRBD1, 5 bases. V shed 2 bases and J shed 12 bases, with 16 bases lying between them. CDR3 length: 14 residues. DNA for the CDR3: TGTGCCAGCAGTTTACAGGGCAGGTTGGAACAACTGTTTTTT. Translating it yields CASSLQGRLEQLFF.

This chain joins TRBV7-9 and TRBJ2-2; 7 bases align to TRBD1. The CDR3 is made up of 16 amino acids. Germline V CDR1 and CDR2: SEHNR, FQNEAQ (reference sequence). Losses at the gene ends were 4 bases for V and 3 bases for J; bases not matched to a gene: 8. CDR3 sequence reads: CASSSPGGDYTGELFF. CDR3 nucleotides: TGTGCCAGCAGCTCTCCAGGGGGAGATTACACCGGGGAGCTGTTTTTT.

Remarks on this clonotype: A read error may explain this, as a much larger clone is one base away. The chain employs TRBV20-1 and TRBJ2-1, with TRBD1 as a possible D gene (5 bases). The CDR3 totals 14 residues. Germline V lookup: CDR1 DFQATT, CDR2 SNEGSKA (reference sequence). CDR3 sequence: CSARGREFYNGQFF. The DNA for the CDR3 is TGCAGTGCTAGGGGGCGAGAGTTCTACAATGGGCAGTTCTTC.

This clonotype was detected ten times or more. The chain recombines TRBV5-1 with TRBJ2-7, with TRBD2 identical over 7 bases. Losses at the gene ends were 0 bases for V and 2 bases for J; bases not matched to a gene: 5. CDR3 size: 15 residues. Germline lookup yields CDR1 SGHRS and CDR2 YFSETQ. CDR3 sequence (DNA): TGCGCCAGCAGCTTGGGATCGGGACTAACCTACGAGCAGTACTTC. This gives the protein CASSLGSGLTYEQYF.

About this clonotype itself: This may come from a read error, since a much larger clone is one base off. V usage is TRBV10-3 and J usage is TRBJ2-7, with TRBD1 identical over 7 bases. The CDR3 totals 15 residues. Germline lookup yields CDR1 ENHRY and CDR2 SYGVKD. The CDR3 coding sequence is TGTGCCATCAGTGAAGACCGGGACAGAGAATACGAGCAGCACTTC. Encoded protein: CAISEDRDREYEQHF.

The chain joins TRBV29-1 to TRBJ2-7; D uncertain. The V and J ends lost 6 bases and 1 base respectively, with 7 bases between them. CDR1 SQVTM and CDR2 ANQGSEA come from the germline V gene. This CDR3 is built from 11 residues. In DNA, the CDR3 is TGCAGCGTGACGGAGTCCTACGAGCAGTACTTC. This gives the protein CSVTESYEQYF.

Ten or more counts support this clonotype. This chain connects TRBV5-1 to TRBJ2-1; D is perhaps TRBD1 (6 bases). Germline V lookup: CDR1 SGHRS, CDR2 YFSETQ. The CDR3 extends over 16 amino acids. Trimming removed 4 bases from V and 3 bases from J, with 17 bases in between. CDR3 sequence: CASSASQGPNYNEQFF. Written as DNA, the CDR3 is TGCGCCAGCAGCGCCTCCCAGGGGCCCAACTACAATGAGCAGTTCTTC.

The sample holds a few counts of this clonotype. This chain connects TRBV4-2 to TRBJ2-3; 14 bases align to TRBD2. This CDR3 comprises 21 residues. The germline V gene has CDR1 LGHNA and CDR2 YNFKEQ. After removal of 6 bases from V and 1 base from J, the junction contained 18 bases not matched to a gene. CDR3 nucleotide sequence: TGTGCCAGCAGTATATCCCCGGGACTAGCGGGGGTCAATGAACGCACAGATACGCAGTATTTT. This encodes CASSISPGLAGVNERTDTQYF.

This clonotype occurred many times. This rearrangement joins TRBV28 to TRBJ2-2; D is ambiguous. The CDR3 is 15 amino acids. V lost 1 base, J lost 2 bases, and 8 bases lay in between. CDR1 and CDR2 from the germline V gene are MDHEN and SYDVKM. The DNA for the CDR3 is TGTGCCAGCAGTTTATACAGAACCAACACCGGGGAGCTGTTTTTT. It specifies CASSLYRTNTGELFF. Variable domain in full (rest from reference TRBV28 and TRBJ2-2): DVKVTQSSRYLVKRTGEKVFLECVQDMDHENMFWYRQDPGLGLRLIYFSYDVKMKEKGDIPEGYSVSREKKERFSLILESASTNQTSMYLCASSLYRTNTGELFFGEGSRLTVL.